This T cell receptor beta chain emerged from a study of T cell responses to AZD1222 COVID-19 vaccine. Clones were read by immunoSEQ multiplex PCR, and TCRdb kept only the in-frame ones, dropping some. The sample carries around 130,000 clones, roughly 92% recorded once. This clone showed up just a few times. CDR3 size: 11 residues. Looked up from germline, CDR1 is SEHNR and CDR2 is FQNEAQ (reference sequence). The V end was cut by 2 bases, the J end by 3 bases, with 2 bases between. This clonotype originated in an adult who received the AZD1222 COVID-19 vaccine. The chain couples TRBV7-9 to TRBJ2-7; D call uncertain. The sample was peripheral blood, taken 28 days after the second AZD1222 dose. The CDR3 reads CASSLHYEQYF. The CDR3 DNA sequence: TGTGCCAGCAGCTTACACTACGAGCAGTACTTC.